This T cell receptor (beta chain) emerged from a study of OX40 agonist ivuxolimab in advanced cancers. Study as a whole: Six ivuxolimab dose levels, 0.01 to 10 mg/kg, were given intravenously every 2 weeks.

Sequenced by immunoSEQ multiplex PCR; TCRdb stores in-frame clones only, minus some. There are some 86,000 clones in the sample; 70% to 90% occur only once, and roughly 1.4% lies in the top ten. CDR3 length equals 13 residues. CDR1 is SGHVS, CDR2 FNYEAQ, per germline. V shed 3 bases, J shed 5 bases, and the junction held 2 bases outside the gene matches. The rearrangement uses TRBV7-6 and TRBJ2-5; the match to TRBD1 covers 8 bases. This sequence originates from an adult with an advanced solid tumor such as melanoma, head and neck, liver or kidney cancer. Source: CD4+ or CD8+ T cells sorted from blood, taken in a trial of the OX40 agonist ivuxolimab. The CDR3 sequence: CASSFRQGETQYF. CDR3 nucleotides: TGTGCCAGCAGCTTCCGACAGGGGGAGACCCAGTACTTC.